This T cell receptor beta chain was obtained from a study of shared clonotypes between healthy human individuals. General study results and limits: In contrast to clonotypes shared by all four donors, non-shared clonotypes had lower generation probabilities.

TCRdb keeps only in-frame clones here, not all; method: immunoSEQ multiplex PCR. The sample contains roughly 520,000 clones, about 96% of which appear only once. The CDR3 has 10 amino acids. Germline V lookup: CDR1 SGHVS, CDR2 FNYEAQ. Trimming pared 5 bases from V and 9 bases from J, leaving 2 bases between. About this clone itself: What it recognizes is unknown.

Sequencing was carried out using naive CD4+ T cells sorted from blood. Specified subset: CD45RA+ positively selected. The rearrangement links TRBV7-6 to TRBJ2-6, with D unresolved. This TCR derives from a woman in her twenties or thirties in good health. The CDR3 coding sequence is TGTGCCAGCAGCAGCAACGTCCTGACTTTC. Its translation: CASSSNVLTF.